A single sample gave rise to the 21 T cell receptor beta chains below, sequenced in a study of cytomegalovirus exposure and HLA in healthy donors. This PCR relied on a set of 60 Vbeta primers and 13 Jbeta primers. Profiled with immunoSEQ multiplex PCR; TCRdb holds only in-frame clones, not every one. The top ten hold 1.9% of the sample, which has about 130,000 clones, over 60% seen once. Input material: PBMCs. Every receptor here comes from a man aged 50-60 years in good health and CMV-seronegative.

V is TRBV11-2 and J is TRBJ2-2; D is ambiguous. This CDR3 is built from 13 residues. V gave up 7 bases and J gave up 7 bases, with 13 bases separating them. Germline V lookup: CDR1 SGHAT, CDR2 FQNNGV. This CDR3 reads CASTTAGRGELFF. In DNA form, the CDR3 reads TGTGCCAGCACCACTGCAGGTCGCGGGGAGCTGTTTTTT.

This clone occurred a few times. The chain links TRBV9 to TRBJ1-1; 11 nucleotides line up with TRBD1. The germline V gene encodes CDR1 SGDLS and CDR2 YYNGEE. The CDR3 extends over 14 amino acids. V was clipped by 3 bases and J by 3 bases; unmatched bases: 1. The CDR3 spells CASSAGQGDTEAFF. CDR3 DNA: TGTGCCAGCAGCGCGGGACAGGGGGACACTGAAGCTTTCTTT.

The V gene is TRBV5-4, the J gene TRBJ2-1; D perhaps matches TRBD2 (5 bases). This CDR3 is 15 amino acids long. V lost 2 bases, J lost 5 bases, and 14 bases lay in between. Germline CDR1 and CDR2: SGHNT and YYREEE (reference sequence). The CDR3 loop reads CASSLKAGEHNEQFF. The CDR3 nucleotides read TGTGCCAGCAGCTTAAAAGCCGGGGAGCACAATGAGCAGTTCTTC.

The V gene is TRBV4-1, the J gene TRBJ2-7; D possibly corresponds to TRBD1 (6 bases). CDR1 is MGHRA, CDR2 YSYEKL, per germline. Trimming removed 3 bases at V and 3 bases at J, with 12 bases between. The CDR3 sequence is 14 residues long. DNA for the CDR3: TGCGCCAGCAGCCAGTCCGGACAGAACTACGAGCAGTACTTC. This encodes CASSQSGQNYEQYF.

This clone has a single count. V is TRBV28 and J is TRBJ2-7; possibly TRBD2 for D (5 bases). The germline CDR1 and CDR2 sequences are MDHEN and SYDVKM. CDR3 length: 12 residues. The germline V and J ends were trimmed by 6 bases and 2 bases, with 8 bases remaining between them. CDR3 bases: TGTGCCAGCAGCGGGGTCACCTACGAGCAGTACGTC. This translates into CASSGVTYEQYV.

This clone was seen a few times. V usage is TRBV7-9 and J usage is TRBJ1-2; 7 positions agree with TRBD1. CDR3 length: 13 residues. V was pared by 5 bases and J by 8 bases, with 8 bases of the junction left unmatched. The germline CDR1 and CDR2 sequences are SEHNR and FQNEAQ (reference sequence). The CDR3 loop is CASSPGGNGGYTF. The CDR3 nucleotides are TGTGCCAGCAGCCCAGGGGGTAATGGCGGCTACACCTTC.

The rearrangement links TRBV5-4 to TRBJ2-7; D may be TRBD2 (6 bases). The CDR3 spans 14 residues. CDR1 SGHNT and CDR2 YYREEE come from the germline V gene (reference sequence). Trimming cost V 3 bases and J 5 bases, with 15 bases left between them. The CDR3 DNA follows: TGTGCCAGCAGCTCCCGCGGGGACGCCAACGAGCAGTACGTC. It specifies CASSSRGDANEQYV.

This clone was seen a single time. This sequence joins TRBV28 and TRBJ1-4, with D possibly matching TRBD1 (6 bases). Germline V lookup: CDR1 MDHEN, CDR2 SYDVKM. Trimming removed 4 bases at V and 1 base at J, with 19 bases between. The CDR3 totals 18 residues. CDR3 in DNA: TGTGCCAGCAGTTCAAACACAGGGCTGGTTGGAACTAATGAAAAACTGTTTTTT. Translating it yields CASSSNTGLVGTNEKLFF.

The chain employs TRBV19 and TRBJ1-5; TRBD1 matches at 10 bases. V shed 6 bases and J 5 bases; nucleotides not matched to a gene: 4. CDR1 is LNHDA, CDR2 SQIVND, per germline (reference sequence). The CDR3 is 14 residues long. CDR3 bases: TGTGCCAGTAGGGAGACAGGGGGCGATCAGCCCCAGCATTTT. Amino acid sequence: CASRETGGDQPQHF.

The rearrangement joins TRBV9 to TRBJ2-7, with 9 bases lining up with TRBD2. The germline CDR1 and CDR2 sequences are SGDLS and YYNGEE. Trimming removed 0 bases from V and 7 bases from J; junction bases left unmatched: 8. This CDR3 comprises 15 residues. DNA of the CDR3: TGTGCCAGCAGCGTAGAAGGGACTAGCCTGGGGGAGCAGTACTTC. Amino acids: CASSVEGTSLGEQYF.

The gene calls are TRBV19 and TRBJ1-2; D is possibly TRBD1 (6 bases). The CDR3 covers 12 residues. Looked up from germline, CDR1 is LNHDA and CDR2 is SQIVND (reference sequence). Between the trimmed V and J ends, which lost 5 bases and 9 bases, there was a span of 13 bases. The CDR3 here is CASSGGQVRYTF. The CDR3 DNA reads TGTGCCAGTAGTGGGGGCCAGGTGCGCTACACCTTC.

The chain recombines TRBV4-1 with TRBJ1-1; TRBD1 is a possible D gene (5 bases). Trimming cost V 3 bases and J 0 bases, with 8 bases left between them. This CDR3 spans 14 amino acids. Germline-derived CDR1 and CDR2 are MGHRA and YSYEKL. The CDR3 sequence is CASSQWGMNTEAFF. The CDR3 nucleotides are TGCGCCAGCAGCCAGTGGGGCATGAACACTGAAGCTTTCTTT.

Turning to this clone: A junction boundary mismatches the germline segment, possibly from a read error. The V and J genes are TRBV5-1 and TRBJ1-2, with 7 bases matching TRBD1. Germline values: CDR1 SGHRS, CDR2 YFSETQ. This CDR3 region has 14 residues. In nucleotides, the CDR3 is TGCGCCGGCAGCTTGGGCCCAGGGGGCTATGGCTACACCTTC. This sequence encodes CAGSLGPGGYGYTF.

In its sample, this clone was seen once. The chain uses TRBV6-1 and TRBJ1-2; the match to TRBD1 covers 7 bases. The CDR3 runs to 14 residues. Losses at the gene ends were 0 bases for V and 8 bases for J; bases not matched to a gene: 6. Looked up from germline, CDR1 is MNHNS and CDR2 is SASEGT. This chain's CDR3 is CASSEAPQGTGYTF. In DNA form, the CDR3 reads TGTGCCAGCAGTGAAGCGCCACAGGGGACCGGCTACACCTTC.

The chain recombines TRBV11-2 with TRBJ2-1, with D unclear. V shed 0 bases and J shed 3 bases, with 3 bases lying between them. Germline-derived CDR1 and CDR2 are SGHAT and FQNNGV. There are 13 residues in the CDR3. The CDR3: CASSLDHYNEQFF. CDR3 DNA sequence: TGTGCCAGCAGCTTAGACCACTACAATGAGCAGTTCTTC.

This chain connects TRBV18 to TRBJ2-3; the D gene is possibly TRBD1 (5 bases). Germline CDR1 KGHSH, CDR2 LQKENI. With 6 bases removed from V and 1 base from J, the gap between germline ends came to 14 bases. This CDR3 has 15 amino acids. For the CDR3, the DNA is TGTGCCAGCTCCCCCGACAGATCTGGCACAGATACGCAGTATTTT. It encodes CASSPDRSGTDTQYF.

The chain combines TRBV19 with TRBJ1-3, with 8 bases matching TRBD1. The CDR3 totals 22 residues. V dropped 3 bases and J dropped 0; count of bases not matched to a gene: 22. CDR1 is LNHDA, CDR2 SQIVND, per germline (reference sequence). The CDR3 spells CASSMGSRTGPAPGFSGNTIYF. The CDR3 DNA sequence: TGTGCCAGTAGTATGGGCAGCCGGACAGGGCCAGCCCCTGGTTTCTCTGGAAACACCATATATTTT. The entire variable domain, with the rest obtained from reference TRBV19 and TRBJ1-3, is as follows: DGGITQSPKYLFRKEGQNVTLSCEQNLNHDAMYWYRQDPGQGLRLIYYSQIVNDFQKGDIAEGYSVSREKKESFPLTVTSAQKNPTAFYLCASSMGSRTGPAPGFSGNTIYFGEGSWLTVV.

The chain has TRBV6-1 and TRBJ1-1; 7 bases agree with TRBD1. Germline V gene lookup returns CDR1 MNHNS and CDR2 SASEGT. The CDR3 is made up of 13 amino acids. Losses at the gene ends were 7 bases for V and 4 bases for J; bases not matched to a gene: 6. The CDR3 sequence: CASNSRQGTEAFF. The CDR3 DNA reads as TGTGCCAGCAACTCCCGACAGGGCACTGAAGCTTTCTTT.

This chain connects TRBV5-1 to TRBJ2-1; the match to TRBD2 covers 7 bases. Per germline, CDR1 SGHRS and CDR2 YFSETQ. V lost 3 bases to trimming and J lost 0 bases; unmatched junction nucleotides: 9. The CDR3 extends over 17 amino acids. The CDR3 DNA follows: TGCGCCAGCAGCTCGGGCGGGGCTAGCGGCTCCTACAATGAGCAGTTCTTC. This codes for CASSSGGASGSYNEQFF.

This clone has a handful of counts. This chain links TRBV5-1 with TRBJ1-2, with D uncertain. The V end was cut by 0 bases, the J end by 5 bases, with 11 bases between. This CDR3 has 14 amino acids. CDR1 is SGHRS and CDR2 is YFSETQ in the germline V gene. The CDR3 nucleotides read TGCGCCAGCAGCTTGGAAGGCCCCGGGTATGGCTACACCTTC. This encodes CASSLEGPGYGYTF.

This chain connects TRBV10-1 to TRBJ2-1, with TRBD2 matching over 8 bases. The trim removed 3 bases at V and 7 bases at J, leaving 2 bases unmatched. The CDR3 is 13 residues long. In germline, CDR1 is WNHNN, CDR2 SYGVQD (reference sequence). The CDR3, as DNA: TGCGCCAGCAGTGAAGCGGGGGTGAATGAGCAGTTCTTC. Translating gives CASSEAGVNEQFF.